Presented here are 10 T cell receptor beta chains from one specimen sequenced in a study of blood T cell repertoires in COVID-19. This table comes from immunoSEQ multiplex PCR, and its TCRdb copy is limited to in-frame clones, with some not included. The repertoire has roughly 60,000 clones, around 92% of them found once; the top ten carry approximately 4.6%. Sequenced input: peripheral blood. The receptors were gathered from a man aged 45 to 65 with active COVID-19.

The chain carries TRBV12-3 or TRBV12-4 and TRBJ1-1, with D hard to call. V was trimmed by 6 bases and J by 1 base, leaving 9 bases between them. CDR3 length equals 13 residues. The CDR3 loop reads CASRPGANTEAFF. The CDR3 DNA reads TGTGCCAGCAGGCCGGGAGCGAACACTGAAGCTTTCTTT.

J is TRBJ1-5 and V is TRBV19; perhaps TRBD1 as D (5 bases). The germline V gene has CDR1 LNHDA and CDR2 SQIVND (reference sequence). The CDR3 extends over 13 amino acids. V was cut by 3 bases and J by 11 bases, with 14 bases left in between. In nucleotides, the CDR3 is TGTGCCAGTAGTATTACGTCGGGGGGTGCCCAGCATTTT. Encoded protein: CASSITSGGAQHF. The complete variable domain, with remaining parts taken from reference TRBV19 and TRBJ1-5, reads DGGITQSPKYLFRKEGQNVTLSCEQNLNHDAMYWYRQDPGQGLRLIYYSQIVNDFQKGDIAEGYSVSREKKESFPLTVTSAQKNPTAFYLCASSITSGGAQHFGDGTRLSIL.

The chain carries TRBV6-5 and TRBJ2-7, with TRBD1 matching 8 bases. Per the germline V gene, CDR1 is MNHEY and CDR2 is SVGAGI. The CDR3 contains 14 residues. The junction had 4 bases not matched to a gene; V was cut back by 6 bases and J by 0 bases. CDR3 sequence reads: CASRRQGSSYEQYF. In DNA form, the CDR3 reads TGTGCCAGCAGACGACAGGGGAGCTCCTACGAGCAGTACTTC.

The J gene is TRBJ2-3, the V gene TRBV3-1 (or the pseudogene TRBV3-2); TRBD2 matches at 15 bases. This CDR3 comprises 15 residues. Per the germline V gene, CDR1 is LGHDT and CDR2 is YNNKEL (reference sequence). Trimming took 0 bases from V and 9 from J; bases not matched to a gene: 1. CDR3 loop: CASSQDGTSGRTQYF. CDR3 in DNA: TGTGCCAGCAGCCAAGACGGGACTAGCGGGAGGACGCAGTATTTT.

The chain has TRBV11-2 and TRBJ2-1; 9 positions match TRBD2. Looked up from germline, CDR1 is SGHAT and CDR2 is FQNNGV. V lost 3 bases, J lost 6 bases, and 6 bases stayed unmatched. The CDR3 has 15 residues. CDR3 loop: CASSFGVAGANEQFF. The DNA of the CDR3 is TGTGCCAGCAGCTTTGGGGTAGCGGGAGCCAATGAGCAGTTCTTC.

The chain uses TRBV9 and TRBJ2-3; 8 bases line up with TRBD1. Germline V CDR1 and CDR2: SGDLS, YYNGEE. Unmatched junction bases numbered 4, after V lost 1 base and J lost 0 bases. This CDR3 contains 16 residues. In nucleotides, the CDR3 is TGTGCCAGCAGCGTAACTGGACAGGGAAGCACAGATACGCAGTATTTT. This encodes CASSVTGQGSTDTQYF.

The rearrangement uses TRBV19 and TRBJ1-2; D gene ambiguous. CDR3 size: 15 residues. V lost 2 bases and J lost 4, with 14 bases in between. Germline lookup yields CDR1 LNHDA and CDR2 SQIVND (reference sequence). CDR3 coding DNA: TGTGCCAGTAGTATAAGCCAGGCGATGTTCTATGGCTACACCTTC. The encoded protein is CASSISQAMFYGYTF.

The chain carries TRBV5-1 and TRBJ2-3; 11 bases align to TRBD2. The V segment lost 4 bases and the J segment 5 bases; nucleotides outside the gene matches: 3. This CDR3 has 14 residues. From germline, CDR1 is SGHRS and CDR2 YFSETQ. Written as DNA, the CDR3 is TGCGCCAGCAGCCAGGGGACTAGCGGAGATACGCAGTATTTT. The encoded protein is CASSQGTSGDTQYF.

This chain connects TRBV7-2 to TRBJ2-5, with 7 bases identical to TRBD1. The CDR3 contains 13 residues. Germline V gene sequence: CDR1 SGHTA, CDR2 FQGNSA. With 5 bases clipped from V and 6 bases from J, the junction kept 6 bases outside the gene matches. This CDR3 is CASSLGGPKTQYF. The CDR3 DNA is TGTGCCAGCAGCCTAGGGGGCCCCAAGACCCAGTACTTC.

The chain uses TRBV6-1 and TRBJ1-5, with TRBD1 as a possible D gene (5 bases). The V gene lost 1 base and the J gene lost 13 bases, with 14 bases spanning the gap. CDR3 size: 13 residues. In germline, CDR1 is MNHNS, CDR2 SASEGT. The CDR3 is CASSEGGTNPQHF. In DNA form, the CDR3 reads TGTGCCAGCAGTGAAGGGGGGACTAATCCACAGCATTTT.